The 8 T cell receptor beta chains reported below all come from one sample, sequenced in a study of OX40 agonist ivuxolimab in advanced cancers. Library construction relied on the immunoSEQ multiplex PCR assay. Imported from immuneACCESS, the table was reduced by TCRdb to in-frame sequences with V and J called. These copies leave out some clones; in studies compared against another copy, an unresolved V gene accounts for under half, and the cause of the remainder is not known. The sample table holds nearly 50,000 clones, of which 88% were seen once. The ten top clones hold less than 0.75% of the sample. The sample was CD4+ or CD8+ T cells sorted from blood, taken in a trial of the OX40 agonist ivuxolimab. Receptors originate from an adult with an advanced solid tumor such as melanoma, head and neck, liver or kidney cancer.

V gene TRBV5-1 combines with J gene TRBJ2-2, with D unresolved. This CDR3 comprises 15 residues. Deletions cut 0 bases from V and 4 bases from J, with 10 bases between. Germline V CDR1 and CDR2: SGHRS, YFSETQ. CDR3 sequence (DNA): TGCGCCAGCAGCTTGGATGGCGACCGCACCGGGGAGCTGTTTTTT. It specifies CASSLDGDRTGELFF.

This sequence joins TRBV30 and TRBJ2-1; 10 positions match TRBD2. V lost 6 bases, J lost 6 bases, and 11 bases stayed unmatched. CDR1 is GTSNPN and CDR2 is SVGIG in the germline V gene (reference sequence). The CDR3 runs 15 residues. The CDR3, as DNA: TGTGCCTGCCAAGATGTTGGGACTAGCGCCAATGAGCAGTTCTTC. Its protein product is CACQDVGTSANEQFF.

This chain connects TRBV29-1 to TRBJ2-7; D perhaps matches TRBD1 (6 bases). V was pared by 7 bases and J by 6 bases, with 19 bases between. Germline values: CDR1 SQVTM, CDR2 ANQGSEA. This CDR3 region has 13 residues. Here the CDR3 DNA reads TGCAGCGCCAGGGGACCAGCCCTAGCCGAGCAGTACTTC. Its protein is CSARGPALAEQYF.

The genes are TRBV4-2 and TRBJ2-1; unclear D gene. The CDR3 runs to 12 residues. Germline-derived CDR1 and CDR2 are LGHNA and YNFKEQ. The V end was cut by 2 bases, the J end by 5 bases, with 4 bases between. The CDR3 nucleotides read TGTGCCAGCAGCCAAATGAACAATGAGCAGTTCTTC. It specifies CASSQMNNEQFF.

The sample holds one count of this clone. CDR3 sequence: CATSGTGVHEQYF. In DNA, the CDR3 is TGTGCCACCTCCGGGACAGGGGTTCACGAGCAGTACTTC. J is TRBJ2-7 and V is TRBV6-1, with 10 bases fitting TRBD1. V dropped 10 bases and J dropped 5; count of bases not matched to a gene: 8. The CDR3 covers 13 residues. The germline V gene encodes CDR1 MNHNS and CDR2 SASEGT.

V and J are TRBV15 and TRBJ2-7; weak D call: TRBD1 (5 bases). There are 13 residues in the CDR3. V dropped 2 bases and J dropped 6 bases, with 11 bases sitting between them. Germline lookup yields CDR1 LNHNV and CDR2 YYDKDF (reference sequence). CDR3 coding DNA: TGTGCCACCAGCAGACAGGGAATAGGCGAGCAGTACTTC. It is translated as CATSRQGIGEQYF.

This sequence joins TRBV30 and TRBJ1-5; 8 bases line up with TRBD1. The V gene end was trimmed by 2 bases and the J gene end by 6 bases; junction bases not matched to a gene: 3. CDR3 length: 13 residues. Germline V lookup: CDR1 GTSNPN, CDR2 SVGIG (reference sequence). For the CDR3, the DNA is TGTGCCTGGAGTCCGACAGGGGTTCAGCCCCAGCATTTT. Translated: CAWSPTGVQPQHF.

For the CDR3, the DNA is TGCGCCAGCAGCAAAAACAGAGAACTGTCCTACGAGCAGTACTTC. This encodes CASSKNRELSYEQYF. V gene TRBV5-1 combines with J gene TRBJ2-7; D is unclear. The V gene's germline CDR1 is SGHRS and CDR2 YFSETQ. The CDR3 totals 15 residues. The V end was cut by 4 bases, the J end by 1 base, with 15 bases between.